This entry concerns a single TCR beta chain. What it binds is unknown. This table comes from immunoSEQ multiplex PCR, and its TCRdb copy is limited to in-frame clones, with some not included. The sample lists 86,000 or so clones; approximately 90% were seen once. The sample originates from a study of T cell responses to AZD1222 COVID-19 vaccine. Broader study findings: Targets within unmutated variant regions were reportedly found for nearly half of spike-specific TCRs. Most donors were white British and more were female, and clonal diversity was possibly underestimated. Just 5 to 7 AZD1222 recipients were seropositive at baseline.

Unmatched junction bases numbered 7, after V lost 1 base and J lost 1 base. CDR3 length equals 17 residues. Germline values: CDR1 SNHLY, CDR2 FYNNEI. The sequences come from peripheral blood, collected on day 0 of MenACWY control vaccination. This chain uses TRBV2 with TRBJ2-1; 7 nucleotides agree with TRBD2. This sequence originates from an adult in good health. Here the CDR3 reads CASSEGPPSGSYNEQFF. The DNA for the CDR3 is TGTGCCAGCAGTGAAGGTCCCCCTAGCGGTTCCTACAATGAGCAGTTCTTC.